Here is one T cell receptor (beta chain) with its context. Residents of about two dozen US areas, aged roughly 18 to 89 years, made up the participants. Cohort 3 donors were reported recovered after two negative PCRs, clearance, or symptom resolution. The sample is drawn from a study of blood T cell repertoires in COVID-19. Looking at the study overall: Donors in the United States, Italy and Spain gave samples during acute or convalescent COVID-19.

Per the study methods: For nucleated cells, counts were estimated from reference gene primer amplification. TCRdb's copy holds only in-frame clones and misses some; the assay was immunoSEQ multiplex PCR. V and J calls plus clone size are reproduced from that table; the DNA served to infer D and trimming. The table has some 300,000 clones, about 90% seen once. V was pared by 2 bases and J by 5 bases, with 3 bases of the junction left unmatched. Per germline, CDR1 LGHDT and CDR2 YNNKEL (reference sequence). CDR3 length: 15 amino acids. Sequencing input: PBMCs or T cells enriched from blood (not recorded which). The chain recombines TRBV3-1 (or the pseudogene TRBV3-2) with TRBJ2-5; 12 nucleotides agree with TRBD2. The TCR originated in a woman in her 30s who had recovered from COVID-19. The CDR3 DNA follows: TGTGCCAGCAGCCAACCTAGCGGGGGGGGCGAGACCCAGTACTTC. This translates into CASSQPSGGGETQYF.